Below, one TCR beta chain is given with its context. These data belong to a study of shared clonotypes between healthy human individuals. V was clipped by 1 base and J by 1 base; unmatched bases: 6. The germline V gene has CDR1 MDHEN and CDR2 SYDVKM. This CDR3 is 16 amino acids long. The repertoire was sequenced with immunoSEQ multiplex PCR; TCRdb's copy has only in-frame clones and lacks some. The data contain some 510,000 clones, 60% to 85% of them singletons. Sequencing was carried out using PBMCs. The TCR sequence derives from a middle-aged woman in good health. Some clones in this sample may be carry-over from other donors' samples. This rearrangement joins TRBV28 to TRBJ2-5, with 7 bases matching TRBD2. For the CDR3, the DNA is TGTGCCAGCAGTTTATACGGGGAGGGGATCCAAGAGACCCAGTACTTC. Encoded protein: CASSLYGEGIQETQYF.